This T cell receptor beta chain appears in the sequencing data of a study of OX40 agonist ivuxolimab in advanced cancers. CDR1 is SGHRS and CDR2 is YFSETQ in the germline V gene. The CDR3 loop spans 14 amino acids. V trimming: 2 bases; J trimming: 6 bases; junction bases outside the gene matches: 8. Clones were sequenced by immunoSEQ multiplex PCR, and TCRdb holds only the in-frame ones, with some missing. The data hold about 71,000 clones, with roughly 93% observed a single time. V usage is TRBV5-1 and J usage is TRBJ2-7, with TRBD2 matching over 7 bases. The clonotype comes from an adult with an advanced solid tumor such as melanoma, head and neck, liver or kidney cancer. The material was CD4+ or CD8+ T cells sorted from blood, obtained in a trial of the OX40 agonist ivuxolimab. The DNA for the CDR3 is TGCGCCAGCAGCTTTTTCGGGGGGACGGGCGAGCAGTACTTC. Protein: CASSFFGGTGEQYF. Full variable domain (rest looked up from reference TRBV5-1 and TRBJ2-7): KAGVTQTPRYLIKTRGQQVTLSCSPISGHRSVSWYQQTPGQGLQFLFEYFSETQRNKGNFPGRFSGRQFSNSRSEMNVSTLELGDSALYLCASSFFGGTGEQYFGPGTRLTVT.